The rows below give T cell receptor beta chains drawn from one sample of a study of shared clonotypes between healthy human individuals. The data were produced by immunoSEQ multiplex PCR, yet TCRdb's version contains in-frame clones alone and is incomplete. The sample lists 530,000 or so clones, about 75% seen once, with about an eighth in the top ten. The sequencing sample was made of PBMCs. The source of these receptors is a woman in her forties in good health. Some clones in this sample may be carry-over from other donors' samples. The CDR3 runs from the conserved cysteine through the conserved F or W.

J: TRBJ1-1
V: TRBV11-2
CDR3: CASSSSDRNTEAFF

J: TRBJ1-1
V: TRBV19
CDR3: CASRLQGSNTEAYF

J: TRBJ1-2
V: TRBV28
CDR3: CASSFGQGARGYTF

J: TRBJ2-5
V: TRBV5-1
CDR3: CASSLGTGELETQYF

J: TRBJ2-1
V: TRBV28
CDR3: CASSFGGGNYNEQFF

J: TRBJ1-4
V: TRBV7-2
CDR3: CASSTDRAEKLFF

J: TRBJ2-5
V: TRBV30
CDR3: CAWSPPVWGPETQYF

J: TRBJ2-7
V: TRBV5-4
CDR3: CASSLFSYEQYF

J: TRBJ2-2
V: TRBV25-1
CDR3: CASSGPRLAGRNTGELFF

J: TRBJ1-5
V: TRBV5-1
CDR3: CASSLDGVSANQPQHF

J: TRBJ2-5
V: TRBV29-1
CDR3: CSGVPRGVLQEAQYF

J: TRBJ2-1
V: TRBV7-3
CDR3: CASSQLAGVSYNEQFF

J: TRBJ2-7
V: TRBV27
CDR3: CASSKQREGYEQYF

J: TRBJ1-5
V: TRBV30
CDR3: CAWSVQGDQPQHF

J: TRBJ2-1
V: TRBV5-8
CDR3: CASSLVLAWSVF